This TCR beta chain was documented in a study of cytomegalovirus exposure and HLA in healthy donors. Study conclusions and caveats: Highest at DRB1 and lowest at HLA-C, TCR association rates differed among HLA loci in a later analysis. Being indistinguishable, some V segments were excluded, TRBV6-2 and TRBV6-3 among them.

Trimming left V 0 bases short and J 0 bases short, with 7 bases between. The CDR3 is 15 residues long. Germline loops: CDR1 SGHDT, CDR2 YYEEEE. Comments on this clone: The antigen remains unidentified.

The PCR used 60 Vbeta and 13 Jbeta primers. Assay: immunoSEQ multiplex PCR; the TCRdb copy retains only in-frame clones and omits some. The sample lists roughly 200,000 clones, around 80% occurring once. This sequence was found in a man aged 18-30 years in good health and CMV-seronegative. Sequenced material: PBMCs. This sequence joins TRBV5-6 and TRBJ2-1; D remains ambiguous. This CDR3 is CASSLGYSSYNEQFF. The CDR3 nucleotides read TGTGCCAGCAGCTTGGGTTACAGCTCCTACAATGAGCAGTTCTTC.